The next 18 T cell receptor beta chains were all read from a single sample in a study of tissue T cells after allogeneic stem cell transplantation. TCRdb's copy holds only in-frame clones and misses some; the assay was immunoSEQ multiplex PCR. Among just over 8,500 clones listed, roughly two fifths were seen once. Time point denoted: mouse harvest day 7 after allogeneic transplant. The graft held 10^6 splenic CD5+ T cells and 10^7 T-cell-depleted bone marrow cells. Sequencing input: skin. Receptors originate from a female BALB/c mouse given C57BL/6 T cells with graft-versus-host disease after an allogeneic hematopoietic cell transplant.

Points on this clone: The genes are named according to mouse. The CDR3 is cut off 1 residue early in the read; its end comes from the germline J gene. This rearrangement joins TRBV19 to TRBJ2-1; D is unresolved. Germline CDR1 FNHDT, CDR2 SITEND (reference sequence). V was trimmed by 3 bases and J by 0 bases, leaving 7 bases between them. This CDR3 comprises 14 residues. Incomplete CDR3 DNA: TGTGCCAGCAGTACAGGCATTAACTATGCTGAGCAGTTC. This translates into CASSTGINYAEQF. The CDR3 in its entirety is CASSTGINYAEQFF.

Note on this clone: Mouse germline and gene names are used. The CDR3 goes on 1 residue after the read ends, and that part is filled in from the germline J gene. This sequence joins TRBV12-1 and TRBJ2-2; tentative D call: TRBD1 (5 bases). CDR1 and CDR2 (germline): SGHSN, HYEKVE. The CDR3 is 14 residues long. Trimming removed 2 bases at V and 1 base at J, with 7 bases between. The CDR3 reads CASSPRGNTGQLYF. The CDR3 DNA, read in part, is TGTGCCAGCTCTCCTAGGGGAAACACCGGGCAGCTCTAC.

This clone was observed a handful of times. The genes are named according to mouse. Read sequence stops 1 residue before the CDR3 end, and the germline J gene provides the missing end. The V call is TRBV12-1, the J call TRBJ2-1, with TRBD2 as a possible D gene (5 bases). V gave up 0 bases and J gave up 0 bases, with 8 bases separating them. This CDR3 contains 15 residues. The V gene's germline CDR1 is SGHSN and CDR2 HYEKVE. CDR3 in amino acids: CASSLGWDNYAEQFF. The sequenced CDR3 bases are TGTGCCAGCTCTCTCGGCTGGGATAACTATGCTGAGCAGTTC.

About this clone: The gene symbols are mouse symbols. The CDR3 extends 1 residue past the end of the read, so its final part is completed from the germline J gene. The gene calls are TRBV23 and TRBJ1-1; the D call TRBD1 from the table was never checked on the DNA. This CDR3 spans 14 amino acids. CDR1 and CDR2 from the germline V gene are KGHTA and FQNQQP. CDR3 residues: CSSSRTGGDTEVFF. The DNA read from the CDR3 is TGCTCCAGCAGTCGGACAGGGGGCGACACAGAAGTCTTC.

In the case of this clone: The genes and germline here are from mouse. The sequenced part of the CDR3 DNA is TGTGCCAGCAGCTACAACGAAAGATTATTT. It codes for CASSYNERLF. The CDR3, in full, reads CASSYNERLFF. V usage is TRBV15 and J usage is TRBJ1-4; unclear D gene. Read sequence stops 1 residue before the CDR3 end, and the germline J gene provides the missing end. V was cut by 6 bases and J by 4 bases, with 3 bases left in between. Germline CDR1 is SGHND and CDR2 is FRSKSL. CDR3 length: 11 amino acids.

This clone was found a few times. Mouse gene names apply. The read ends 1 residue before the CDR3 terminus; that terminus is restored from the germline J gene. The rearrangement joins TRBV1 to TRBJ1-3, with 9 positions matching TRBD1. Germline lookup yields CDR1 NSQYPW and CDR2 LRSPGD (reference sequence). V lost 7 bases, J lost 4 bases, and 5 bases stayed unmatched. The CDR3 sequence is 14 residues long. CDR3 loop: CTCKQGARGNTLYF. CDR3 DNA, as far as it was read: TGCACCTGCAAACAGGGGGCGCGGGGAAATACGCTCTAT.

To note about this clone: Genes here carry mouse names. The CDR3 goes on 1 residue after the read ends, and that part is filled in from the germline J gene. The chain employs TRBV19 and TRBJ2-4, with 11 bases that match TRBD2. The ends lost 4 bases at V and 0 bases at J; junction bases unmatched: 1. Germline assignment: CDR1 FNHDT and CDR2 SITEND (reference sequence). The CDR3 covers 15 residues. The CDR3 region is CASSRLGGSQNTLYF. The covered CDR3 bases are TGTGCCAGCAGTCGACTGGGGGGGAGTCAAAACACCTTGTAC.

About this clone: Mouse gene names and germline throughout. The read finishes 1 residue shy of the CDR3 end, and the germline J gene is used to complete it. The sample contains more than one DNA sequence encoding this CDR3. This chain links TRBV3 with TRBJ2-4; D gene ambiguous. Trimming removed 2 bases from V and 0 bases from J, with 6 bases in between. CDR1 and CDR2 (germline): SNHLY, FYNGKV (reference sequence). The CDR3 loop spans 14 amino acids. CDR3 residues: CASSLRGSQNTLYF. The sequenced part of the CDR3 DNA is TGTGCCAGCAGCTTACGGGGTAGTCAAAACACCTTGTAC.

Turning to this clone: Gene names and germline refer to mouse. With the read ending 1 residue before the CDR3 end, the germline J gene is used to fill in that end. The chain carries TRBV1 and TRBJ2-7; D tentatively fits TRBD1 or TRBD2 (6 bases each). The ends were cut back, 3 bases at V and 6 bases at J, with 9 bases in the middle. Germline V lookup: CDR1 NSQYPW, CDR2 LRSPGD (reference sequence). This CDR3 contains 12 residues. CDR3 region: CTCSAKGGEQYF. The sequenced CDR3 bases are TGCACCTGCAGTGCGAAGGGGGGTGAACAGTAC.

A note on this clone: Gene names are the mouse ones. The CDR3 end is not reached by the read, which stops 1 residue before it; the germline J gene fills it in. This chain links TRBV5 with TRBJ2-7; TRBD1 agrees at 7 bases. The CDR3 contains 14 residues. The V gene's germline CDR1 is LGHNA and CDR2 YNLKQL (reference sequence). With 0 bases clipped from V and 3 bases from J, the junction kept 2 bases outside the gene matches. The sequenced part of the CDR3 DNA is TGTGCCAGCAGCCAAGACCGGGACAGCTATGAACAGTAC. Translation gives CASSQDRDSYEQY. The whole CDR3 protein is CASSQDRDSYEQYF.

This clone was observed once. The genes are named according to mouse. CDR3 loop: CASSPGASGTEVFF. The sequenced part of the CDR3 DNA is TGTGCCAGCAGTCCCGGGGCAAGTGGAACAGAAGTCTTC. The chain is built from TRBV26 and TRBJ1-1; tentatively, D is TRBD1 (5 bases). The CDR3 end lies 1 residue beyond the end of the read and is filled in from the germline J gene. The germline gives CDR1 KGHPV, CDR2 FQNQEV (reference sequence). Trimming stripped 4 bases from V and 5 bases from J, with 14 bases between. The CDR3 runs 14 residues.

This clone appeared a few times. Gene names are mouse gene names. The read terminates 1 residue before the CDR3 end, so the remaining end is supplied by the germline J gene. The rearrangement uses TRBV16 and TRBJ2-5; no reliable D call. This CDR3 is 12 amino acids long. The germline V gene encodes CDR1 SGHSA and CDR2 FRNQAP. V gave up 0 bases and J gave up 6 bases, with 4 bases separating them. Partial CDR3 DNA: TGTGCAAGCAGCTTAGATACGGACACCCAGTAC. Amino acid sequence: CASSLDTDTQY. From start to end, the CDR3 is CASSLDTDTQYF.

In regard to this clone: Gene names are the mouse ones. Coverage ceases 1 residue before the CDR3 finishes, and the germline J gene fills in the end. The chain combines TRBV16 with TRBJ1-4; perhaps TRBD1 as D (6 bases). Germline V gene sequence: CDR1 SGHSA, CDR2 FRNQAP. This CDR3 region has 15 residues. The germline V and J ends were trimmed by 5 bases and 3 bases, with 13 bases remaining between them. The CDR3 loop reads CASSPLGTPNERLFF. The sequenced CDR3 bases are TGTGCAAGCAGCCCTCTCGGGACACCCAACGAAAGATTATTT.

A word on this clone: Gene and germline names: mouse. Sequencing ends 1 residue short of the CDR3 end; the germline J gene provides the rest. The rearrangement joins TRBV19 to TRBJ2-7; TRBD2 might be the D (6 bases). Germline-derived CDR1 and CDR2 are FNHDT and SITEND (reference sequence). V was cut by 3 bases and J by 0 bases, with 10 bases left in between. The CDR3 is 14 residues long. The sequenced CDR3 bases are TGTGCCAGCAGTAGCGGGACTTTCTCCTATGAACAGTAC. This sequence encodes CASSSGTFSYEQY. The entire CDR3 protein reads CASSSGTFSYEQYF.

With regard to this clone: The gene names given are mouse names. The CDR3 end falls 1 residue outside the read, so it is completed with the germline J gene. This sequence joins TRBV3 and TRBJ2-7; perhaps TRBD1 as D (6 bases). Trimming pared 6 bases from V and 0 bases from J, leaving 9 bases between. CDR1 SNHLY and CDR2 FYNGKV come from the germline V gene (reference sequence). This CDR3 is 13 amino acids long. The sequenced CDR3 bases are TGTGCCAGCAGAGGACAGAGCTCCTATGAACAGTAC. Its translation is CASRGQSSYEQY. The CDR3 as a whole reads CASRGQSSYEQYF.

A remark on this clone: Here the gene names and germline are mouse. The read is 1 residue too short to cover the CDR3 end, so that end is filled in from the germline J gene. The chain has TRBV26 and TRBJ1-4; D may be TRBD1 (6 bases). V gave up 4 bases and J gave up 4 bases, with 10 bases separating them. The germline CDR1 and CDR2 sequences are KGHPV and FQNQEV (reference sequence). The CDR3 runs to 14 residues. CDR3 region: CASSPGQINERLFF. Incomplete CDR3 DNA: TGTGCCAGCAGTCCGGGACAAATCAACGAAAGATTATTT. The full variable domain, its missing parts supplied by reference TRBV26 and TRBJ1-4, is NSKVIQTPRYLVKGQGQKAKMRCIPEKGHPVVFWYQQNKNNEFKFLINFQNQEVLQQIDMTEKRFSAECPSNSPCSLEIQSSEAGDSALYLCASSPGQINERLFFGHGTKLSVL.

For this clone: Here the gene names and germline are mouse. The CDR3 goes on 1 residue after the read ends, and that part is filled in from the germline J gene. V and J are TRBV19 and TRBJ2-5, with 7 bases fitting TRBD2. This CDR3 contains 14 residues. V gave up 4 bases and J gave up 1 base; unmatched junction bases: 3. Germline assignment: CDR1 FNHDT and CDR2 SITEND (reference sequence). The sequenced part of the CDR3 DNA is TGTGCCAGCAGTCGACTGGGATACCAAGACACCCAGTAC. Amino acids: CASSRLGYQDTQY. The CDR3, in full, reads CASSRLGYQDTQYF. Together with reference TRBV19 and TRBJ2-5, the CDR3 gives the full variable domain: GGIITQTPKFLIGQEGQKLTLKCQQNFNHDTMYWYRQDSGKGLRLIYYSITENDLQKGDLSEGYDASREKKSSFSLTVTSAQKNEMAVFLCASSRLGYQDTQYFGPGTRLLVL.

As to this clone: Gene names refer to mouse genes. The read ends 1 residue shy of where the CDR3 ends; the end is completed using the germline J gene. The V call is TRBV13-3, the J call TRBJ2-7; the match to TRBD2 covers 9 bases. CDR3 size: 13 residues. Germline CDR1 NNHDY, CDR2 SYVADS. Losses at the gene ends were 5 bases for V and 4 bases for J; bases not matched to a gene: 4. CDR3 protein: CASRGTGRYEQYF. Partial CDR3 DNA: TGTGCCAGCAGAGGGACTGGGAGGTATGAACAGTAC.